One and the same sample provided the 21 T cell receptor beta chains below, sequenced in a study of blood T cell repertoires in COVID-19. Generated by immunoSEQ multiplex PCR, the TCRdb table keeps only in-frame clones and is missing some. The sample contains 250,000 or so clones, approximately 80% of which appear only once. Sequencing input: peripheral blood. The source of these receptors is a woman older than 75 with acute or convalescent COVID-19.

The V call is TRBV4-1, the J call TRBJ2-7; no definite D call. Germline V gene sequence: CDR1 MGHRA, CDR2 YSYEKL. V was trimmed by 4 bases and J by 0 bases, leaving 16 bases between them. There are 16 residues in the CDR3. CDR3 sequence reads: CASSPVGESLSYEQYF. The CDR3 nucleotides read TGCGCCAGCAGCCCCGTTGGTGAAAGCCTCTCCTACGAGCAGTACTTC.

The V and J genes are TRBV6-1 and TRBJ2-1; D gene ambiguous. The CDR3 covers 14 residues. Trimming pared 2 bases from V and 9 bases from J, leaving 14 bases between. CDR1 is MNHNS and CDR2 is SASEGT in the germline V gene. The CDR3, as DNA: TGTGCCAGCAGTGAAATCTCGCGGTCCTTTGAGCAGTTCTTC. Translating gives CASSEISRSFEQFF.

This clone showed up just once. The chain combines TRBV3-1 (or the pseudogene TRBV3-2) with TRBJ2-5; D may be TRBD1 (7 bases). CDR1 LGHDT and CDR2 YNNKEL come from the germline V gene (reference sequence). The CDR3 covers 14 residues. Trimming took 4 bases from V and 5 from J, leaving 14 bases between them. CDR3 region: CASSLRQGGETQYF. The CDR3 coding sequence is TGTGCCAGCAGCCTAAGACAGGGAGGCGAGACCCAGTACTTC.

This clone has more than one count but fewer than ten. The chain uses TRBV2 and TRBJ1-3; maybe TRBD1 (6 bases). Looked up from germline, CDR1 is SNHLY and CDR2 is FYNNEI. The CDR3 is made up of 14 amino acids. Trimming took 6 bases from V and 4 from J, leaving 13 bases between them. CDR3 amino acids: CASRGDRLGNTIYF. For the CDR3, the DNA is TGTGCCAGCAGGGGCGACAGGTTGGGAAACACCATATATTTT.

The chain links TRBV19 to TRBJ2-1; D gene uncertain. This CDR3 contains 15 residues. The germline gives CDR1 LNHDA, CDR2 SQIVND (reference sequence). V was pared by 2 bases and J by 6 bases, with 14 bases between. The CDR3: CASSIYPPRVNEQFF. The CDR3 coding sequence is TGTGCCAGTAGTATATATCCCCCCCGGGTCAATGAGCAGTTCTTC.

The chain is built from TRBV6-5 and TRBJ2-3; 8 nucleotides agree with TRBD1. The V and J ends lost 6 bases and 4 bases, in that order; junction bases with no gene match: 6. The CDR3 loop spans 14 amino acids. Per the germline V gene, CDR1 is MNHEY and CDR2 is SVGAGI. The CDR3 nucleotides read TGTGCCAGCAGAAAACAGGGGGTATCAGATACGCAGTATTTT. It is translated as CASRKQGVSDTQYF.

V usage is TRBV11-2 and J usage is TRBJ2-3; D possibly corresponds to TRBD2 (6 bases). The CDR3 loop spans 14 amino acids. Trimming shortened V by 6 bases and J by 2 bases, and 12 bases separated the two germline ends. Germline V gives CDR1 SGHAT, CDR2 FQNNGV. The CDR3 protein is CASSRSGYTDTQYF. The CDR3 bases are TGTGCCAGCAGTCGTAGCGGATACACAGATACGCAGTATTTT. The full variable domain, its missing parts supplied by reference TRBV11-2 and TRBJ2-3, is EAGVAQSPRYKIIEKRQSVAFWCNPISGHATLYWYQQILGQGPKLLIQFQNNGVVDDSQLPKDRFSAERLKGVDSTLKIQPAKLEDSAVYLCASSRSGYTDTQYFGPGTRLTVL.

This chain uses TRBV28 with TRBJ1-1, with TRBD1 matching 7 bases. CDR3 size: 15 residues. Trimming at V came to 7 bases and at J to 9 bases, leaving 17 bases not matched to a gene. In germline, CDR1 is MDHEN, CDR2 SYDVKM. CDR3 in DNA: TGTGCCAGCAACCAGCGACAGGGCTCGGGAGTCAAAGCTTTCTTT. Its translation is CASNQRQGSGVKAFF.

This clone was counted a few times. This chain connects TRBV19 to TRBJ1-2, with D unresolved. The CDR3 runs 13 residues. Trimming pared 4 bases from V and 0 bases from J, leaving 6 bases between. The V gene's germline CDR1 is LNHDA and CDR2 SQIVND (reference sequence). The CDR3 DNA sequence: TGTGCCAGTAGTACAGGTTCTAACTATGGCTACACCTTC. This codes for CASSTGSNYGYTF.

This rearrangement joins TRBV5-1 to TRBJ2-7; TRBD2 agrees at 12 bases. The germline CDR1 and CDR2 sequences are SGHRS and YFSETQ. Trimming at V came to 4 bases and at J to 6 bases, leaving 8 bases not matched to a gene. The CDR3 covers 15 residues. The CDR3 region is CASSPQTSGGTEQYF. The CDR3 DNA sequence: TGCGCCAGCAGCCCCCAGACTAGCGGGGGCACCGAGCAGTACTTC.

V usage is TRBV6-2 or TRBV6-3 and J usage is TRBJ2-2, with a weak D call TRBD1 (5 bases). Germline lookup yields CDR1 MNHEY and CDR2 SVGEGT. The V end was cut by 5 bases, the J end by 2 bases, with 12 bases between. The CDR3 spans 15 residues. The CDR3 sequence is CASSLTETNTGELFF. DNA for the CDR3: TGTGCCAGCAGTCTGACAGAAACCAACACCGGGGAGCTGTTTTTT.

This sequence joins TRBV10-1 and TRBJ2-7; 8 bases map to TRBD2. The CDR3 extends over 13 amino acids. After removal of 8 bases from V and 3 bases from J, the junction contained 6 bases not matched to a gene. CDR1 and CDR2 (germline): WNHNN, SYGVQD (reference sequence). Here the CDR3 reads CASPGGDNYEQYF. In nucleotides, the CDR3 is TGCGCCAGCCCCGGGGGGGATAACTACGAGCAGTACTTC.

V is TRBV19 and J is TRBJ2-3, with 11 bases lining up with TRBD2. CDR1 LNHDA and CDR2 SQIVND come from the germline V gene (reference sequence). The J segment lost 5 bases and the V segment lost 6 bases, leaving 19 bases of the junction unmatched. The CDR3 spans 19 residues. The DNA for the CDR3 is TGTGCCAGTAGGTCACATGGGACTAGCGGCGAGGAAATCCTAGATACGCAGTATTTT. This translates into CASRSHGTSGEEILDTQYF.

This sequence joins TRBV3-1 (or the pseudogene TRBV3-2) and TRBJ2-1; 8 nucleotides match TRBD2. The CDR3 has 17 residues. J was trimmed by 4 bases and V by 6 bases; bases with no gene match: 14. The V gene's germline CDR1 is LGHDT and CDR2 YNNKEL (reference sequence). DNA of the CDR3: TGTGCCAGCAGAGAGACGGGAGGGGGGGGACCTTACAATGAGCAGTTCTTC. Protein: CASRETGGGGPYNEQFF.

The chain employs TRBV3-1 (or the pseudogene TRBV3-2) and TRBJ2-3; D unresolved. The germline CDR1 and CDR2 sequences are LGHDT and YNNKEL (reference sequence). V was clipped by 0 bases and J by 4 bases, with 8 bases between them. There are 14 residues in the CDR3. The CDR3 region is CASSQERSPDTQYF. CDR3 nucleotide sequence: TGTGCCAGCAGCCAAGAACGGTCCCCAGATACGCAGTATTTT.

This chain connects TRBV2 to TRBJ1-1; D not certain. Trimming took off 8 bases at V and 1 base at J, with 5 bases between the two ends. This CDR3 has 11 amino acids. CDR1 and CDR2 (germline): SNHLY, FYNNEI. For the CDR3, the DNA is TGTGCCAGCCATCAGAACACTGAAGCTTTCTTT. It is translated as CASHQNTEAFF.

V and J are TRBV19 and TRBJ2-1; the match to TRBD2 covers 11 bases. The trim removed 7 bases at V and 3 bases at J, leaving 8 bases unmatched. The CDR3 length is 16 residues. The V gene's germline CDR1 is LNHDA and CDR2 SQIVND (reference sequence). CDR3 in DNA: TGTGCCAGTAAAAAAGGAGGGACTAGCGGCTACAATGAGCAGTTCTTC. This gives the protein CASKKGGTSGYNEQFF.

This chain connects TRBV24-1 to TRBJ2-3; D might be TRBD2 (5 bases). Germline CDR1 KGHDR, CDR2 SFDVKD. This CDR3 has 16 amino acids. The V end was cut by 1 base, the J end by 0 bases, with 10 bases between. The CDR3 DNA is TGTGCCACCAGTGATTTAGCTAGCAGAAGCACAGATACGCAGTATTTT. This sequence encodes CATSDLASRSTDTQYF.

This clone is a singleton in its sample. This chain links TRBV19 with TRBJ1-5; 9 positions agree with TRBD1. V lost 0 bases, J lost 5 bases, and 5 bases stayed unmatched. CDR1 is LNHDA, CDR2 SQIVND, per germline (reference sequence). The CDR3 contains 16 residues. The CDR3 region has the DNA TGTGCCAGTAGTATAGAGGGGACAGGGCGATATCAGCCCCAGCATTTT. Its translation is CASSIEGTGRYQPQHF.

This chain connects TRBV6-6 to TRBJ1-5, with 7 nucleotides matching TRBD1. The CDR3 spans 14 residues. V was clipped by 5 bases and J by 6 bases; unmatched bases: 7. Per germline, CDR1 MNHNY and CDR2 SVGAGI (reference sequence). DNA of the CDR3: TGTGCCAGCAGTCCCCGACAGGGTAGTCAGCCCCAGCATTTT. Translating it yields CASSPRQGSQPQHF.

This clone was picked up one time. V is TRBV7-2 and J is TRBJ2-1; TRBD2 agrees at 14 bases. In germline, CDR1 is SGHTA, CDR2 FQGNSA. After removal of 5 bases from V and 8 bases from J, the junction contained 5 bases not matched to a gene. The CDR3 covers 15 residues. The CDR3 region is CASSGGTSGSYEQFF. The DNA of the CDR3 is TGTGCCAGCAGCGGGGGGACTAGCGGGAGTTATGAGCAGTTCTTC.